Listed here is a single TCR beta chain. As yet, its antigen is unknown. The data belong to a study of CD8+ T cells in alopecia areata. Turning to the study itself: Tofacitinib was taken orally by treated patients, and the dose was 5 to 10 mg twice daily. Patients in the study were on tofacitinib for 6 to 18 months, then off it for 6 months.

In each case, RNA was isolated and then reverse transcribed into cDNA as the sequencing template. Libraries were prepared by immunoSEQ multiplex PCR; TCRdb keeps only in-frame clonotypes and omits some of them. Of about 180,000 clones listed, approximately 65% were seen once; the top ten hold roughly an eighth. Trimming shortened V by 5 bases and J by 8 bases, and 15 bases separated the two germline ends. The CDR3 is 13 amino acids. Looked up from germline, CDR1 is SGHAT and CDR2 is FQNNGV. Study results and limitations: Scalp specimens additionally yield sequences from normal skin's resident alphabeta T cells.

Investigators sorted PBMCs to obtain both CD4+ and CD8+ T cells. The source was CD8+ T cells sorted from blood, collected at week 0. The genes are TRBV11-2 and TRBJ1-2; D is undetermined. This TCR was recovered from a human donor with alopecia areata. The CDR3 region has the DNA TGTGCCAGCAGCCTTCCCCGGCGTTGGGGCTACACCTTC. Translated: CASSLPRRWGYTF.